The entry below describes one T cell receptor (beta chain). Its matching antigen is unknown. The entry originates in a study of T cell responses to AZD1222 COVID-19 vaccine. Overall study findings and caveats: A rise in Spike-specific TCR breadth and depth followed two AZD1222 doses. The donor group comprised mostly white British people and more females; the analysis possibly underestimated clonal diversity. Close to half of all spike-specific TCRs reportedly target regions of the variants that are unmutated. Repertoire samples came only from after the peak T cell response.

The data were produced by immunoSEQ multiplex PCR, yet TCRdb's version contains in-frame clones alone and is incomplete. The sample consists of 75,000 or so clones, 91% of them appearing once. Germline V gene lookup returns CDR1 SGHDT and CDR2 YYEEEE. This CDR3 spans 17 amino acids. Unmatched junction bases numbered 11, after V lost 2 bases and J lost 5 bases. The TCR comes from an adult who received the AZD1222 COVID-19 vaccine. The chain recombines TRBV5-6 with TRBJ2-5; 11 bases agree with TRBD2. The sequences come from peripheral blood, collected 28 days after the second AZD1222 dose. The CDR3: CASSLLAGAGLRETQYF. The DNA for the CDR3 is TGTGCCAGCAGCTTACTAGCGGGAGCAGGCCTTCGGGAGACCCAGTACTTC. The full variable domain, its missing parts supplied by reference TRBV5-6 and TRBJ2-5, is DAGVTQSPTHLIKTRGQQVTLRCSPKSGHDTVSWYQQALGQGPQFIFQYYEEEERQRGNFPDRFSGHQFPNYSSELNVNALLLGDSALYLCASSLLAGAGLRETQYFGPGTRLLVL.